This TCR beta chain was identified in a study of blood T cell repertoires in COVID-19. Whole-study context: PBMCs, B-cell-depleted T cells, or T cells were the source of the cDNA or gDNA that made up the material.

As processed by the authors: Reference gene primer amplification yielded estimated nucleated cell counts. Here immunoSEQ multiplex PCR was the method, and the copy in TCRdb shows in-frame clones only, minus some. V and J calls and clone size are given by that table; D and trimming were obtained from the DNA. In the table there are about 42,000 clones, more than 75% of which are singletons. Germline V gives CDR1 LGHNA, CDR2 YNFKEQ. Deletions cut 1 base from V and 6 bases from J, with 12 bases between. This CDR3 has 15 residues. The chain is built from TRBV4-2 and TRBJ1-4; no clear D. This receptor was taken from a man between 65 and 80 years old with active or convalescent COVID-19. Material for sequencing was peripheral blood. The CDR3 nucleotides are TGTGCCAGCAGCCAAGCAGTCGGGTCCGATGAAAAACTGTTTTTT. This codes for CASSQAVGSDEKLFF.